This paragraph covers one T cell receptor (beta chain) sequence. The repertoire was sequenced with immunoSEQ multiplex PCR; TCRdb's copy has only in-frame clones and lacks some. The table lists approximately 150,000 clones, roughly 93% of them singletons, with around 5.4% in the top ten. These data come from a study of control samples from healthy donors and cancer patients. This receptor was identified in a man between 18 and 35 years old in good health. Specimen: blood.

CDR3 sequence reads: CASSRTVFRDINYGYTF. CDR3 sequence (DNA): TGTGCCAGCAGCCGAACTGTTTTCCGGGACATCAACTATGGCTACACCTTC. V and J are TRBV14 and TRBJ1-2, with D possibly being TRBD1 (6 bases). Trimming removed 4 bases from V and 2 bases from J, with 20 bases in between. Germline lookup yields CDR1 SGHDN and CDR2 FVKESK. The CDR3 extends over 17 amino acids. The entire variable domain, with the rest obtained from reference TRBV14 and TRBJ1-2, is as follows: EAGVTQFPSHSVIEKGQTVTLRCDPISGHDNLYWYRRVMGKEIKFLLHFVKESKQDESGMPNNRFLAERTGGTYSTLKVQPAELEDSGVYFCASSRTVFRDINYGYTFGSGTRLTVV.